Listed here is a single TCR beta chain. Germline trimming cut 5 bases from V and 5 bases from J; bases unmatched to any gene: 8. CDR1 SEHNR and CDR2 FQNEAQ come from the germline V gene (reference sequence). CDR3 length equals 15 residues. The sample is drawn from a study of blood T cells in healthy people across ages. Using a J-beta primer mix together with a sample-barcoded 5' primer, a second PCR was run for roughly 6 to 11 cycles. TCRdb analysed the 5' RACE reads with MiXCR anew, one entry per CDR3 protein. The sample carries about 1.8 million distinct CDR3 sequences, less than 50% recorded once. The chain has TRBV7-9 and TRBJ1-1; 10 positions match TRBD1. The sequenced sample consisted of blood. This TCR derives from a woman aged 40 to 50 in good health. CDR3 nucleotides: TGTGCCAGCAGCGGGCCGGGACAGGGGATAACTGAAGCTTTCTTT. This gives the protein CASSGPGQGITEAFF.